The clone carrying this T cell receptor beta chain came up many times. This entry is derived from a study of molecular identifiers for immune sequencing clone quantification. One entry per CDR3 protein, called by TCRdb with MiXCR from the PCR reads. This table has around 470,000 distinct CDR3 sequences, 25% appearing once. The sequenced sample was naive CD8+ T cells from blood, with Jurkat cell RNA spiked in. Subset in this sample: FACS-sorted CD8+CD4-CCR7+CD45RA+ naive T cells. This TCR was sampled from a human donor in good health. Some libraries in this study had Jurkat cell RNA spiked in.

In DNA form, the CDR3 reads TGTGCCTGGAGTGTCGGCGGGGAGCTGTTTTTT. Translated, it gives CAWSVGGELFF. This chain uses TRBV30 with TRBJ2-2, with D unresolved. V was shortened by 0 bases and J by 7 bases, with 3 bases between the two germline ends. The CDR3 length is 11 residues. The germline V gene has CDR1 GTSNPN and CDR2 SVGIG (reference sequence). Together with reference TRBV30 and TRBJ2-2, the CDR3 gives the full variable domain: SQTIHQWPATLVQPVGSPLSLECTVEGTSNPNLYWYRQAAGRGLQLLFYSVGIGQISSEVPQNLSASRPQDRQFILSSKKLLLSDSGFYLCAWSVGGELFFGEGSRLTVL.